The T cell receptor (beta chain) described here comes from a study of human thymus T cells. The repertoire was sequenced with immunoSEQ multiplex PCR; TCRdb's copy has only in-frame clones and lacks some. Seen here are 46,000 or so clones, 95% observed once, and the top ten hold about 0.17%. No fixed cell number was used; all available blood leukocytes supplied DNA. The CDR3 is 15 residues long. Germline V gene sequence: CDR1 SGHRS, CDR2 YFSETQ. Trimming shortened V by 4 bases and J by 4 bases, and 16 bases separated the two germline ends. This clonotype was obtained from a girl under two years old with a congenital heart defect but otherwise immunologically healthy. This chain links TRBV5-1 with TRBJ2-3; a possible D gene is TRBD1 (6 bases). Sequenced input: blood. The CDR3 region has the DNA TGCGCCAGCAGCCCGGGACATCAGGTCCCAGATACGCAGTATTTT. It translates to CASSPGHQVPDTQYF.